The next 16 T cell receptor beta chains were all read from a single sample in a study of T cells after yellow fever vaccination. A single record per CDR3 protein comes from TCRdb applying MiXCR to the 5' RACE reads. The sample lists 240,000 or so distinct CDR3 sequences; 6.9% were seen once. The sample in question was CD4+ T cells sorted from PBMCs, obtained 15 days after the yellow fever booster vaccination. These receptors all come from a man younger than 45 who received the YFV17D yellow fever vaccine.

This clonotype was found many times. V is TRBV4-3 and J is TRBJ2-5; 9 bases match TRBD1. CDR3 length equals 15 residues. The V gene's germline CDR1 is LGHNA and CDR2 YSLEER. With 1 base clipped from V and 7 bases from J, the junction kept 7 bases outside the gene matches. The CDR3: CASSQGWDRDGTQYF. The CDR3 nucleotides read TGCGCCAGCAGCCAAGGATGGGACAGGGATGGGACCCAGTACTTC.

This clonotype was counted a few times. V gene TRBV7-2 combines with J gene TRBJ2-1; 10 bases are a match to TRBD2. The CDR3 covers 15 residues. Germline V lookup: CDR1 SGHTA, CDR2 FQGNSA. Trimming took 2 bases from V and 7 from J; bases not matched to a gene: 5. Here the CDR3 DNA reads TGTGCCAGCAGCTTACTAGCGGGAGTGGTGAATGAGCAGTTCTTC. It codes for CASSLLAGVVNEQFF.

This clonotype occurred a few times. J is TRBJ2-3 and V is TRBV13, with 12 bases that match TRBD2. Losses at the gene ends were 5 bases for V and 0 bases for J; bases not matched to a gene: 15. The germline gives CDR1 PRHDT, CDR2 FYEKMQ (reference sequence). This CDR3 has 20 amino acids. CDR3 in amino acids: CASSPRWTSGTHASTDTQYF. The CDR3 DNA follows: TGTGCCAGCAGCCCCCGTTGGACTAGCGGGACGCACGCTAGCACAGATACGCAGTATTTT.

This clonotype was counted at least ten times. This rearrangement joins TRBV5-1 to TRBJ2-6; 9 bases match TRBD1. The CDR3 has 17 residues. CDR1 and CDR2 (germline): SGHRS, YFSETQ. V lost 4 bases, J lost 1 base, and 6 bases stayed unmatched. CDR3 in amino acids: CASSHGQGSSGANVLTF. In nucleotides, the CDR3 is TGCGCCAGCAGCCACGGACAGGGGAGTTCTGGGGCCAACGTCCTGACTTTC.

This rearrangement joins TRBV5-1 to TRBJ2-2; D is possibly TRBD2 (6 bases). This CDR3 has 14 residues. V shed 8 bases and J shed 6 bases, with 17 bases lying between them. CDR1 and CDR2 (germline): SGHRS, YFSETQ. CDR3 residues: CASSRDSPPGELFF. CDR3 coding DNA: TGCGCCAGTAGCCGGGACTCCCCCCCCGGGGAGCTGTTTTTT. The full variable domain, its missing parts supplied by reference TRBV5-1 and TRBJ2-2, is KAGVTQTPRYLIKTRGQQVTLSCSPISGHRSVSWYQQTPGQGLQFLFEYFSETQRNKGNFPGRFSGRQFSNSRSEMNVSTLELGDSALYLCASSRDSPPGELFFGEGSRLTVL.

This clonotype was counted between two and nine times. The rearrangement uses TRBV5-1 and TRBJ2-1, with TRBD2 matching over 7 bases. After removal of 7 bases from V and 8 bases from J, the junction contained 9 bases not matched to a gene. This CDR3 is 13 amino acids long. Per the germline V gene, CDR1 is SGHRS and CDR2 is YFSETQ. In DNA, the CDR3 is TGCGCCAGCCGCGGGACTACCCTCGATGAGCAGTTCTTC. As protein: CASRGTTLDEQFF.

This clonotype occurred many times. The chain joins TRBV18 to TRBJ2-7; D gene unclear. This CDR3 comprises 14 residues. V dropped 3 bases and J dropped 0 bases, with 9 bases sitting between them. CDR1 is KGHSH, CDR2 LQKENI, per germline. The CDR3 bases are TGTGCCAGCTCACCGACCAGGAGCTCCTACGAGCAGTACTTC. Translation gives CASSPTRSSYEQYF.

The chain uses TRBV20-1 and TRBJ2-5, with D possibly matching TRBD2 (6 bases). Trimming removed 5 bases from V and 1 base from J, with 17 bases in between. Germline loops: CDR1 DFQATT, CDR2 SNEGSKA (reference sequence). This CDR3 contains 15 residues. CDR3 nucleotides: TGCAGTGCTCAAACCCACGGGCGGGGCCAAGAGACCCAGTACTTC. It translates to CSAQTHGRGQETQYF.

V and J are TRBV20-1 and TRBJ2-3; D is unresolved. Germline V gene lookup returns CDR1 DFQATT and CDR2 SNEGSKA (reference sequence). The CDR3 has 14 residues. V shed 1 base and J shed 0 bases, with 8 bases lying between them. CDR3 nucleotides: TGCAGTGCTAGAGTGTCCACTAGCACAGATACGCAGTATTTT. Encoded protein: CSARVSTSTDTQYF.

This chain joins TRBV5-1 and TRBJ2-7; TRBD1 is a possible D gene (8 bases). V was trimmed by 0 bases and J by 4 bases, leaving 11 bases between them. Germline CDR1 reads SGHRS; CDR2 reads YFSETQ. This CDR3 contains 14 residues. The CDR3 sequence is CASSLDRGGYEQYF. The CDR3 DNA reads TGCGCCAGCAGCTTGGACAGGGGGGGATACGAGCAGTACTTC.

In its sample, this clonotype was seen a few times. V usage is TRBV10-1 and J usage is TRBJ2-2; TRBD2 matches at 7 bases. CDR1 and CDR2 (germline): WNHNN, SYGVQD (reference sequence). J gave up 1 base and V 3 bases, and 8 bases lay outside the gene matches. The CDR3 covers 17 residues. The CDR3 spells CASSEIVVAGNTGELFF. The CDR3 nucleotides are TGCGCCAGCAGTGAAATTGTAGTAGCGGGGAACACCGGGGAGCTGTTTTTT.

The gene calls are TRBV7-2 and TRBJ1-4, with D maybe TRBD1 (6 bases). The V gene's germline CDR1 is SGHTA and CDR2 FQGNSA. CDR3 length equals 14 residues. V was clipped by 2 bases and J by 7 bases, with 11 bases between them. CDR3 sequence: CASSLSQGSEKLFF. In nucleotides, the CDR3 is TGTGCCAGCAGCTTATCTCAGGGGAGTGAAAAACTGTTTTTT.

The chain links TRBV7-2 to TRBJ2-1, with D maybe TRBD2 (5 bases). V lost 6 bases to trimming and J lost 7 bases, with 13 bases between them. The CDR3 sequence is 13 residues long. Germline V gives CDR1 SGHTA, CDR2 FQGNSA. CDR3 in amino acids: CASSQLRDNEQFF. CDR3 bases: TGTGCCAGCAGTCAGCTCCGGGATAATGAGCAGTTCTTC.

V gene TRBV20-1 combines with J gene TRBJ1-5; 9 nucleotides align to TRBD1. The CDR3 length is 13 residues. The junction had 4 bases not matched to a gene; V was cut back by 4 bases and J by 6 bases. The germline V gene encodes CDR1 DFQATT and CDR2 SNEGSKA (reference sequence). CDR3 nucleotide sequence: TGCAGTGCTAACCGGGACAGGGCTCAGCCCCAGCATTTT. Translation gives CSANRDRAQPQHF.

This clonotype has ten or more counts. The rearrangement uses TRBV20-1 and TRBJ2-7, with D tentatively TRBD1 (7 bases). The germline V and J ends were trimmed by 3 bases and 7 bases, with 19 bases remaining between them. The CDR3 sequence is 14 residues long. Germline CDR1 reads DFQATT; CDR2 reads SNEGSKA (reference sequence). The CDR3: CSASRAGGFVEQYF. The DNA for the CDR3 is TGCAGTGCTAGTAGGGCAGGGGGGTTTGTGGAGCAGTACTTC.

Only a few counts were recorded for this clonotype. The chain combines TRBV5-1 with TRBJ2-5; TRBD2 matches at 7 bases. With 0 bases clipped from V and 6 bases from J, the junction kept 8 bases outside the gene matches. Germline V gene lookup returns CDR1 SGHRS and CDR2 YFSETQ. CDR3 length equals 15 residues. The CDR3 region is CASSLELTSKKTQYF. The CDR3 nucleotides read TGCGCCAGCAGCTTGGAACTGACTAGCAAGAAGACCCAGTACTTC.